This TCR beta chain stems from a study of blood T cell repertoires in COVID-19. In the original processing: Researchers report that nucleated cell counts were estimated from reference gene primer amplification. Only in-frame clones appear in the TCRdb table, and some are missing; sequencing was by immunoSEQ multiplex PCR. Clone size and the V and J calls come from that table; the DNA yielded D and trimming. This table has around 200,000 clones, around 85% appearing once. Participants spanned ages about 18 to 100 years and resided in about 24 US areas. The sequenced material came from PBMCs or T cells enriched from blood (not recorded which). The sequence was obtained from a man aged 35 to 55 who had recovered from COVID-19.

The CDR3 DNA is TGTGCCAGCAGCTTGCTTCGGAATAAACAGGGGGCGGGCACCTACGAGCAGTACTTC. Translating it yields CASSLLRNKQGAGTYEQYF. The genes are TRBV5-4 and TRBJ2-7; 9 bases fit TRBD1. The trim removed 1 base at V and 2 bases at J, leaving 16 bases unmatched. Germline V gives CDR1 SGHNT, CDR2 YYREEE (reference sequence). This CDR3 has 19 amino acids.